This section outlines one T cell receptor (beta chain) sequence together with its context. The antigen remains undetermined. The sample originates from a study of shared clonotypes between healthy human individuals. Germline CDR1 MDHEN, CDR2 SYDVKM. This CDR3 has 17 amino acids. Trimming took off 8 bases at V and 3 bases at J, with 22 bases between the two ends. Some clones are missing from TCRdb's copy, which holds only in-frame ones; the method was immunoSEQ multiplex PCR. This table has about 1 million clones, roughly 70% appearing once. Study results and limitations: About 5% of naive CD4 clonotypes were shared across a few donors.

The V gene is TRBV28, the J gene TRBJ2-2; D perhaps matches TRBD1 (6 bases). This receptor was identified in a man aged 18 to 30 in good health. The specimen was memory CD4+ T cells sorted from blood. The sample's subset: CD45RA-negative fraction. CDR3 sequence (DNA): TGTGCCAGCCGTTCCCTACCGGGGACATCGCACACCGGGGAGCTGTTTTTT. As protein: CASRSLPGTSHTGELFF. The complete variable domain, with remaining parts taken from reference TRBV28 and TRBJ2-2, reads DVKVTQSSRYLVKRTGEKVFLECVQDMDHENMFWYRQDPGLGLRLIYFSYDVKMKEKGDIPEGYSVSREKKERFSLILESASTNQTSMYLCASRSLPGTSHTGELFFGEGSRLTVL.